The 15 T cell receptor beta chains given below trace back to one sample, sequenced in a study. TCRdb reprocessed the 5' RACE reads via MiXCR and lists one record per CDR3 protein. The data show about 40,000 distinct CDR3 sequences, with approximately 20% seen just once and 2.5% to 3% held by the top ten. The sequenced material came from naive CD4+ T cells sorted from a lymph node. Stated subset: naive CD4+ T cells, CD4+CD45RA+CD25-. The receptors here all came from a female donor with breast cancer.

To note about this clonotype: This is likely a read error, given that the CDR3 carries no conserved phenylalanine or tryptophan at its end. The DNA is left out, because the CDR3 cannot be placed on it with certainty; the CDR3 is given as TCRdb lists it. This chain joins TRBV5-1 and TRBJ1-1; the table's D call TRBD1 went unverified against the DNA. The CDR3 spans 14 amino acids, including both terminal residues. Germline V lookup: CDR1 SGHRS, CDR2 YFSETQ. This CDR3 reads CASMSGLQNTEACS.

In regard to this clonotype: A much larger clone sits a single nucleotide away, making a read error possible. The chain recombines TRBV6-2 or TRBV6-3 with TRBJ2-1; the match to TRBD2 covers 11 bases. CDR1 is MNHEY and CDR2 is SVGEGT in the germline V gene. The CDR3 consists of 14 residues. The CDR3 DNA reads as TGTTCCAGCAGTGGGACTAGCGGATACAATGAGCAGTTCTTC. Protein: CSSSGTSGYNEQFF.

CDR3: CATSDLGRGKTGELFF. The CDR3 coding sequence is TGTGCCACCAGTGATTTAGGCAGGGGAAAAACCGGGGAGCTGTTTTTT. The chain combines TRBV24-1 with TRBJ2-2, with D possibly TRBD1 on 6 matching bases. V was clipped by 1 base and J by 5 bases, with 13 bases between them. Germline-derived CDR1 and CDR2 are KGHDR and SFDVKD. This CDR3 is built from 16 residues.

This clonotype was found a few times. This chain uses TRBV6-6 with TRBJ1-1; TRBD1 aligns across 10 bases. Trimming cost V 6 bases and J 1 base; bases outside gene matches: 5. This CDR3 is 15 amino acids long. Germline CDR1 reads MNHNY; CDR2 reads SVGAGI (reference sequence). The CDR3 sequence: CASRPGQGKNTEAFF. The CDR3 coding sequence is TGTGCCAGCAGACCGGGACAGGGGAAGAACACTGAAGCTTTCTTT.

This clonotype occurred a few times. V usage is TRBV20-1 and J usage is TRBJ1-1, with D possibly being TRBD1 (5 bases). Germline loops: CDR1 DFQATT, CDR2 SNEGSKA (reference sequence). Trimming shortened V by 5 bases and J by 1 base, and 14 bases separated the two germline ends. The CDR3 is 14 residues long. The CDR3 here is CSAPLSGRNTEAFF. The CDR3, as DNA: TGCAGTGCTCCACTGTCAGGGAGGAACACTGAAGCTTTCTTT.

The rearrangement uses TRBV5-1 and TRBJ2-3, with D perhaps TRBD2 (5 bases). The CDR3 has 14 amino acids. Germline CDR1 is SGHRS and CDR2 is YFSETQ. Trimming cost V 0 bases and J 1 base, with 6 bases left between them. CDR3 in amino acids: CASSLAGGTDTQYF. The CDR3 DNA is TGCGCCAGCAGCTTGGCCGGGGGCACAGATACGCAGTATTTT. Combining the CDR3 with reference TRBV5-1 and TRBJ2-3 gives the whole variable domain KAGVTQTPRYLIKTRGQQVTLSCSPISGHRSVSWYQQTPGQGLQFLFEYFSETQRNKGNFPGRFSGRQFSNSRSEMNVSTLELGDSALYLCASSLAGGTDTQYFGPGTRLTVL.

The chain is built from TRBV5-1 and TRBJ1-2, with 8 bases fitting TRBD1. This CDR3 region has 15 residues. CDR1 and CDR2 from the germline V gene are SGHRS and YFSETQ. V gave up 4 bases and J gave up 7 bases; unmatched junction bases: 12. This CDR3 is CASSGTGTGSAGYTF. The DNA for the CDR3 is TGCGCCAGCAGCGGAACCGGGACAGGAAGCGCTGGCTACACCTTC.

Points on this clonotype: A much larger clone differs from this one at a single base, so this may be a read error. The rearrangement links TRBV29-1 to TRBJ1-2; D is uncertain. The length of the CDR3 is 16 residues. V was shortened by 4 bases and J by 6 bases, with 24 bases between the two germline ends. Germline V gene sequence: CDR1 SQVTM, CDR2 ANQGSEA. This chain's CDR3 is CSVVGVGPPGGHGYTF. The CDR3 bases are TGCAGCGTTGTTGGGGTCGGGCCGCCGGGCGGACATGGCTACACCTTC.

The chain has TRBV2 and TRBJ2-5; 11 bases agree with TRBD1. J gave up 7 bases and V 4 bases, and 5 bases lay outside the gene matches. From germline, CDR1 is SNHLY and CDR2 FYNNEI. The CDR3 loop spans 14 amino acids. The CDR3 loop reads CASSVEGQGGTQYF. CDR3 nucleotides: TGTGCCAGCAGTGTTGAGGGACAGGGGGGGACCCAGTACTTC.

This clonotype came up a few times. This chain joins TRBV5-1 and TRBJ2-3, with 12 bases fitting TRBD2. The germline gives CDR1 SGHRS, CDR2 YFSETQ. The CDR3 consists of 15 residues. The V segment lost 4 bases and the J segment 4 bases; nucleotides outside the gene matches: 4. The CDR3 DNA follows: TGCGCCAGCAGCCCTAGCGGGAGGGACCCAGATACGCAGTATTTT. Translating gives CASSPSGRDPDTQYF.

The table lists this clonotype with a few counts. V and J are TRBV27 and TRBJ2-2; a weak D match, TRBD1 (5 bases). The CDR3 spans 14 residues. V gave up 6 bases and J gave up 1 base, with 9 bases separating them. Germline CDR1 MNHEY, CDR2 SMNVEV (reference sequence). The CDR3 DNA is TGTGCCAGCAGAAGGGGCAGGAACACCGGGGAGCTGTTTTTT. This gives the protein CASRRGRNTGELFF.

This clonotype appeared many times. The V call is TRBV10-3, the J call TRBJ2-7; 8 bases agree with TRBD2. Germline values: CDR1 ENHRY, CDR2 SYGVKD. V dropped 3 bases and J dropped 6; count of bases not matched to a gene: 7. CDR3 length: 14 residues. CDR3 sequence (DNA): TGTGCCATCAGTGAACCGGGGGGGCCCCTCGAGCAGTACTTC. This sequence encodes CAISEPGGPLEQYF.

In its sample, this clonotype was seen many times. The chain couples TRBV6-5 to TRBJ1-2; perhaps TRBD1 as D (6 bases). Germline V lookup: CDR1 MNHEY, CDR2 SVGAGI. V lost 4 bases and J lost 4, with 19 bases in between. The CDR3 runs 16 residues. The CDR3 reads CASSSRSRGRGYGYTF. For the CDR3, the DNA is TGTGCCAGCAGTTCGCGGTCCCGCGGCAGGGGCTATGGCTACACCTTC.

Note on this clonotype: Relative to the germline gene, one junction end is altered; a read error may explain this. The V gene is TRBV12-3 or TRBV12-4, the J gene TRBJ2-3; 10 bases map to TRBD2. The CDR3 has 15 residues. The CDR3 bases are TGTGCCAGCAGCCTTGGACTAGCGGACACAAATACGCAGTATTTT. Protein product: CASSLGLADTNTQYF.

Details on this clonotype: A read error is possible here, since a much larger clone lies one base away. V is TRBV6-5 and J is TRBJ2-7, with 11 bases identical to TRBD1. Germline loops: CDR1 MNHEY, CDR2 SVGAGI. CDR3 length: 14 residues. CDR3 nucleotide sequence: TGTGCCAACAGTCTGGGACAGGGGGTTTACGAGCAGTACTTC. Translation gives CANSLGQGVYEQYF.